The 10 T cell receptor beta chains reported below all come from one sample, sequenced in a study of T-cell memory formation after mild COVID-19. TCRdb reprocessed the 5' RACE reads via MiXCR and lists one record per CDR3 protein. The repertoire holds around 180,000 distinct CDR3 sequences, with approximately 16% as singletons. Sequencing was performed on PBMCs or a T cell subset sorted from them (not recorded which). The origin of the receptors is an adult woman who had mild COVID-19 (a few samples of this study predate the infection). Cell type and time point are not known.

This clonotype was found a few times. The V call is TRBV5-1, the J call TRBJ1-2, with TRBD1 identical over 8 bases. The junction had 4 bases not matched to a gene; V was cut back by 0 bases and J by 3 bases. This CDR3 has 15 residues. Germline values: CDR1 SGHRS, CDR2 YFSETQ. The CDR3 loop reads CASSLGTGYDYGYTF. For the CDR3, the DNA is TGCGCCAGCAGCTTGGGGACAGGGTACGACTATGGCTACACCTTC.

V usage is TRBV7-2 and J usage is TRBJ1-1; D is perhaps TRBD1 (5 bases). The V end was cut by 5 bases, the J end by 5 bases, with 12 bases between. The CDR3 contains 13 residues. Germline CDR1 and CDR2: SGHTA and FQGNSA. The CDR3 DNA reads TGTGCCAGCAGCATACAGGTGACGACTGAAGCTTTCTTT. Its protein product is CASSIQVTTEAFF.

This clonotype appeared a few times. The genes are TRBV7-9 and TRBJ1-5, with D possibly matching TRBD1 (5 bases). CDR1 SEHNR and CDR2 FQNEAQ come from the germline V gene (reference sequence). There are 16 residues in the CDR3. The ends were cut back, 5 bases at V and 1 base at J, with 15 bases in the middle. The CDR3 DNA reads TGTGCCAGCAGCCGGGGGGGGACGGTCAGCAATCAGCCCCAGCATTTT. It encodes CASSRGGTVSNQPQHF.

This clonotype was observed at least ten times. The gene calls are TRBV7-2 and TRBJ2-5, with D perhaps matching TRBD1 (5 bases). With 3 bases removed from V and 2 bases from J, the gap between germline ends came to 10 bases. Germline V gene lookup returns CDR1 SGHTA and CDR2 FQGNSA. The CDR3 loop spans 14 amino acids. The CDR3 nucleotides are TGTGCCAGCAGCTTGAATGCAGGGCAAGAGACCCAGTACTTC. This encodes CASSLNAGQETQYF.

The genes are TRBV12-3 or TRBV12-4 and TRBJ2-2, with a possible D match to TRBD2 (6 bases). The CDR3 consists of 16 residues. V lost 5 bases and J lost 4, with 17 bases in between. The CDR3 bases are TGTGCCAGCAGTATCGGCGGGAAGGTGGGCACCGGGGAGCTGTTTTTT. Translating gives CASSIGGKVGTGELFF.

This clonotype was seen more than once but under ten times. The chain uses TRBV9 and TRBJ2-1; 8 positions agree with TRBD1. Trimming at V came to 4 bases and at J to 4 bases, leaving 4 bases not matched to a gene. Germline assignment: CDR1 SGDLS and CDR2 YYNGEE. The length of the CDR3 is 14 residues. The DNA for the CDR3 is TGTGCCAGCAGCCCTCGGACAGGGTACAATGAGCAGTTCTTC. This codes for CASSPRTGYNEQFF. The full variable domain, completed using reference TRBV9 and TRBJ2-1, is DSGVTQTPKHLITATGQRVTLRCSPRSGDLSVYWYQQSLDQGLQFLIQYYNGEERAKGNILERFSAQQFPDLHSELNLSSLELGDSALYFCASSPRTGYNEQFFGPGTRLTVL.

In its sample, this clonotype was seen a few times. The chain links TRBV11-2 to TRBJ1-4, with D unclear. The CDR3 is made up of 15 amino acids. Per germline, CDR1 SGHAT and CDR2 FQNNGV. V was pared by 0 bases and J by 8 bases, with 13 bases between. The CDR3 nucleotides read TGTGCCAGCAGCTTAGATGGGCGAGTTGGCGAAAAACTGTTTTTT. It specifies CASSLDGRVGEKLFF.

This clonotype has just a few counts. J is TRBJ2-1 and V is TRBV7-8; TRBD2 aligns across 15 bases. Trimming at V came to 5 bases and at J to 1 base, leaving 12 bases not matched to a gene. Looked up from germline, CDR1 is SGHVS and CDR2 is FQNEAQ. The CDR3 consists of 20 residues. The CDR3 DNA reads TGTGCCAGCAGCCTTCGGACTAGCGGGAGGGTGTTACTATCCTACAATGAGCAGTTCTTC. Its translation: CASSLRTSGRVLLSYNEQFF.

This clonotype was detected many times. The chain combines TRBV5-1 with TRBJ2-3; TRBD2 matches 13 bases. V lost 0 bases, J lost 6 bases, and 4 bases stayed unmatched. Germline V CDR1 and CDR2: SGHRS, YFSETQ. This CDR3 spans 16 amino acids. As DNA, the CDR3 is TGCGCCAGCAGCTTGGATGGACTAGCGGGGGCCGATACGCAGTATTTT. Translated, it gives CASSLDGLAGADTQYF. Variable domain in full (rest from reference TRBV5-1 and TRBJ2-3): KAGVTQTPRYLIKTRGQQVTLSCSPISGHRSVSWYQQTPGQGLQFLFEYFSETQRNKGNFPGRFSGRQFSNSRSEMNVSTLELGDSALYLCASSLDGLAGADTQYFGPGTRLTVL.

The chain has TRBV30 and TRBJ2-5, with 8 bases that match TRBD2. The CDR3 contains 16 residues. Per germline, CDR1 GTSNPN and CDR2 SVGIG (reference sequence). The junction had 12 bases not matched to a gene; V was cut back by 1 base and J by 5 bases. The CDR3 DNA follows: TGTGCCTGGAGTGACCGATTCCGGGGGGGCGGGGAGACCCAGTACTTC. This translates into CAWSDRFRGGGETQYF. Variable domain in full (rest from reference TRBV30 and TRBJ2-5): SQTIHQWPATLVQPVGSPLSLECTVEGTSNPNLYWYRQAAGRGLQLLFYSVGIGQISSEVPQNLSASRPQDRQFILSSKKLLLSDSGFYLCAWSDRFRGGGETQYFGPGTRLLVL.